This TCR beta chain emerged from a study of OX40 agonist ivuxolimab in advanced cancers. Across the study: Ivuxolimab was administered intravenously to patients at 0.01 to 10 mg/kg every 2 weeks.

The repertoire was sequenced with immunoSEQ multiplex PCR; TCRdb's copy has only in-frame clones and lacks some. Of around 150,000 clones detected, 90% appear once; the ten largest clones hold around 1%. The J segment lost 4 bases and the V segment lost 4 bases, leaving 4 bases of the junction unmatched. This CDR3 spans 14 amino acids. CDR1 is SGHVS and CDR2 is FQNEAQ in the germline V gene. The material was CD4+ or CD8+ T cells sorted from blood, obtained in a trial of the OX40 agonist ivuxolimab. The chain is built from TRBV7-8 and TRBJ1-5; TRBD1 aligns across 7 bases. This sequence was found in an adult with an advanced solid tumor such as melanoma, head and neck, liver or kidney cancer. In nucleotides, the CDR3 is TGTGCCAGCAGCTCGACAGGGACTAATCAGCCCCAGCATTTT. Encoded protein: CASSSTGTNQPQHF. Variable domain in full (rest from reference TRBV7-8 and TRBJ1-5): GAGVSQSPRYKVAKRGQDVALRCDPISGHVSLFWYQQALGQGPEFLTYFQNEAQLDKSGLPSDRFFAERPEGSVSTLKIQRTQQEDSAVYLCASSSTGTNQPQHFGDGTRLSIL.